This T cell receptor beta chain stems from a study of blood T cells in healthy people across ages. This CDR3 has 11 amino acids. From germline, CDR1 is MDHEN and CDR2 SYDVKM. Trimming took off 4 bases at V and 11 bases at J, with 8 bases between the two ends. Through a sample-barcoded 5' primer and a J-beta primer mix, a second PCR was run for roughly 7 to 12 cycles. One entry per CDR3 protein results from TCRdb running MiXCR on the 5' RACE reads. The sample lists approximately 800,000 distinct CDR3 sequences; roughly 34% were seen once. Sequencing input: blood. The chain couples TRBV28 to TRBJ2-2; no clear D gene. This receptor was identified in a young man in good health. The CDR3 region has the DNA TGTGCCAGCAGTTGGCAGTTCGAGCTGTTTTTT. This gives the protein CASSWQFELFF. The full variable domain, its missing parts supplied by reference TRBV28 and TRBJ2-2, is DVKVTQSSRYLVKRTGEKVFLECVQDMDHENMFWYRQDPGLGLRLIYFSYDVKMKEKGDIPEGYSVSREKKERFSLILESASTNQTSMYLCASSWQFELFFGEGSRLTVL.